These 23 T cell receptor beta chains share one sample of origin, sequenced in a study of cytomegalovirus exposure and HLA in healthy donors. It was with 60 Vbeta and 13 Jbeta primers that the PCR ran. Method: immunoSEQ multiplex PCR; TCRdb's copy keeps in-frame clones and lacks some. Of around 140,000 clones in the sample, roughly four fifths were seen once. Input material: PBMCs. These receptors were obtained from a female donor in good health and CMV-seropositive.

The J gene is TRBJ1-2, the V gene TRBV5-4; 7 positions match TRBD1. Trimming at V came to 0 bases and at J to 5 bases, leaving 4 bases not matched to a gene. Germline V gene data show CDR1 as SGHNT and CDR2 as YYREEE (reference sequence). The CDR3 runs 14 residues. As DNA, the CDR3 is TGTGCCAGCAGCTTGGAGGCAGGGGGATATGGCTACACCTTC. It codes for CASSLEAGGYGYTF.

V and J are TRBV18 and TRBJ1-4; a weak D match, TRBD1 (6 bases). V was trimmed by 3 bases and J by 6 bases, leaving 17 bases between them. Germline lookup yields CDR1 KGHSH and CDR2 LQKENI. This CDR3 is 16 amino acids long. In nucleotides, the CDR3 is TGTGCCAGCTCACCTATTCCACAGGGCCAAGATGAAAAACTGTTTTTT. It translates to CASSPIPQGQDEKLFF.

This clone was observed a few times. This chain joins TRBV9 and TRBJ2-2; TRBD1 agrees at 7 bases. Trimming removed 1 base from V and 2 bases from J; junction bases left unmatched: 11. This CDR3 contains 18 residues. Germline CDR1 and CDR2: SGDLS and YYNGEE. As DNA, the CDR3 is TGTGCCAGCAGCGTATCCATAGGACAGGTCGGAAACACCGGGGAGCTGTTTTTT. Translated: CASSVSIGQVGNTGELFF.

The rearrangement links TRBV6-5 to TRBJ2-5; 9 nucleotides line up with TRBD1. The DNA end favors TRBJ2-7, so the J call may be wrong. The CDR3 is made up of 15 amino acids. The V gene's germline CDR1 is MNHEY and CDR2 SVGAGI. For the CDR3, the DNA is TGTGCCAGCAGTTACTCGACAGGGGGCTCCTACGAGCAGTACTTC. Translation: CASSYSTGGSYEQYF.

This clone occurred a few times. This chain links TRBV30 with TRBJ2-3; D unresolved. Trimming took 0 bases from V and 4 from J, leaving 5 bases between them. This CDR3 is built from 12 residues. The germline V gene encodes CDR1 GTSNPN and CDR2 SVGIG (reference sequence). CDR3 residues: CAWSVSADTQYF. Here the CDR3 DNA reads TGTGCCTGGAGTGTATCGGCAGATACGCAGTATTTT.

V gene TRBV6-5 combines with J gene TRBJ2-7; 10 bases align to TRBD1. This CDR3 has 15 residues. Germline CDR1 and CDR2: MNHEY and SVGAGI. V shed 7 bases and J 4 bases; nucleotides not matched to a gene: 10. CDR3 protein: CASKGTGTGVYEQYF. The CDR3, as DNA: TGTGCCAGCAAAGGGACCGGGACAGGGGTTTACGAGCAGTACTTC.

The CDR3 DNA reads TGTGCCTGGAGTGGGACAGGTGAATTAGGCGAGCAGTACTTC. Its translation: CAWSGTGELGEQYF. The chain employs TRBV30 and TRBJ2-7, with TRBD1 matching 7 bases. The CDR3 sequence is 14 residues long. Germline V gene lookup returns CDR1 GTSNPN and CDR2 SVGIG (reference sequence). V shed 1 base and J 6 bases; nucleotides not matched to a gene: 9.

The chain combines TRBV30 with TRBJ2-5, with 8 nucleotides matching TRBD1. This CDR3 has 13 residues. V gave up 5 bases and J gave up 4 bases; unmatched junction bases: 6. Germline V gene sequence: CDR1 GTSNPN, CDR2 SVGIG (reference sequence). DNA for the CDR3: TGTGCCTGGGGGACAGGTCGGGCAGAGACCCAGTACTTC. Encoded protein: CAWGTGRAETQYF.

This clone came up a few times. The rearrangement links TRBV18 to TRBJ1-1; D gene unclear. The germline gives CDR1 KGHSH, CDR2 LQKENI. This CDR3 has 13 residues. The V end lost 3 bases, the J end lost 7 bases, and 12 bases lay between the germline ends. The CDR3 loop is CASSPGSANEAFF. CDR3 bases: TGTGCCAGCTCACCCGGCAGCGCCAATGAAGCTTTCTTT. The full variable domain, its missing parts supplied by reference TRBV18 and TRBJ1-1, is NAGVMQNPRHLVRRRGQEARLRCSPMKGHSHVYWYRQLPEEGLKFMVYLQKENIIDESGMPKERFSAEFPKEGPSILRIQQVVRGDSAAYFCASSPGSANEAFFGQGTRLTVV.

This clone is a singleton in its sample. CDR3 sequence: CASSIEISTGTPSYEQYF. The CDR3 DNA reads as TGTGCCAGCAGTATCGAAATTTCAACCGGGACACCTTCCTACGAGCAGTACTTC. The chain recombines TRBV25-1 with TRBJ2-7; possibly TRBD1 for D (6 bases). Germline values: CDR1 MGHDK, CDR2 SYGVNS. Trimming removed 5 bases from V and 1 base from J, with 24 bases in between. This CDR3 is built from 18 residues.

The CDR3 nucleotides read TGTGCCAGCAGCCCTGAGCAGGATGGCTACACCTTC. As protein: CASSPEQDGYTF. This chain uses TRBV2 with TRBJ1-2; D is undetermined. CDR1 SNHLY and CDR2 FYNNEI come from the germline V gene. Trimming left V 6 bases short and J 6 bases short, with 11 bases between. The CDR3 loop spans 12 amino acids.

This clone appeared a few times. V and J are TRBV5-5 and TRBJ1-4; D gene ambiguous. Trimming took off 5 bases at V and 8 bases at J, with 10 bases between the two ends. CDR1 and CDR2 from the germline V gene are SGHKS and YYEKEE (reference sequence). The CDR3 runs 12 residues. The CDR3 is CASSQTGEKLFF. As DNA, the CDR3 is TGTGCCAGCAGTCAGACTGGGGAAAAACTGTTTTTT.

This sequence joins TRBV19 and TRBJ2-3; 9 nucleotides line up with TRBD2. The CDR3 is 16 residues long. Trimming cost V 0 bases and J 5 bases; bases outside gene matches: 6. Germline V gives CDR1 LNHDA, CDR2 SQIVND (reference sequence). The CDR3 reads CASSIDGGRGIDTQYF. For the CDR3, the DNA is TGTGCCAGTAGTATAGACGGCGGGAGGGGGATAGATACGCAGTATTTT.

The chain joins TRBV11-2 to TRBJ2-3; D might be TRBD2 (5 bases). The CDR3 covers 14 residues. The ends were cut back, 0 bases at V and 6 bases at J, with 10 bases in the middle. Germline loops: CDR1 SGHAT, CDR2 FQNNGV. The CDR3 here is CASSLEVSGDTQYF. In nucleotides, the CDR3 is TGTGCCAGCAGCTTAGAGGTTTCGGGGGATACGCAGTATTTT.

Here the CDR3 DNA reads TGTGCCAGCACCTGGGGGGGGTCGAACACTGAAGCTTTCTTT. This translates into CASTWGGSNTEAFF. This chain connects TRBV5-6 to TRBJ1-1; perhaps TRBD1 as D (5 bases). CDR3 size: 14 residues. Germline CDR1 reads SGHDT; CDR2 reads YYEEEE. V lost 6 bases, J lost 1 base, and 13 bases lay in between.

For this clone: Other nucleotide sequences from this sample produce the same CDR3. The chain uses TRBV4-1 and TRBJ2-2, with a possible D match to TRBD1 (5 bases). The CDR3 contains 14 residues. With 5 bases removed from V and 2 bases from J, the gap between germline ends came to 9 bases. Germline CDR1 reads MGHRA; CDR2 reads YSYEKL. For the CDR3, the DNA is TGCGCCAGCAGCAGGGGCGGTAACACCGGGGAGCTGTTTTTT. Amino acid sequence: CASSRGGNTGELFF.

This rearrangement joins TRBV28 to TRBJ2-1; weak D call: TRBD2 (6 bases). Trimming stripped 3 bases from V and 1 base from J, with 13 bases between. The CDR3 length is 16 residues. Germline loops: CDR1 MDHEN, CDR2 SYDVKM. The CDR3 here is CASSFRLGLSYNEQFF. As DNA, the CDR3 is TGTGCCAGCAGTTTTCGACTAGGTCTGTCCTACAATGAGCAGTTCTTC.

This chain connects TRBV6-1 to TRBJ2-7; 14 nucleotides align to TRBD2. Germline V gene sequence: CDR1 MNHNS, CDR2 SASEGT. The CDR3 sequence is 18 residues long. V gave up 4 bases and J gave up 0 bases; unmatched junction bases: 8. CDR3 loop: CASSAGLAGEGVSYEQYF. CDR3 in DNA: TGTGCCAGCAGTGCGGGACTAGCGGGAGAAGGGGTCTCCTACGAGCAGTACTTC.

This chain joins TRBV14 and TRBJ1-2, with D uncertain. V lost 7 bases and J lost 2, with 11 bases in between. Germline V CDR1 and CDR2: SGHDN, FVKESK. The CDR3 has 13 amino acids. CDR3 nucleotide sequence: TGTGCCAGCACACCCTCACTGAACTATGGCTACACCTTC. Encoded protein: CASTPSLNYGYTF.

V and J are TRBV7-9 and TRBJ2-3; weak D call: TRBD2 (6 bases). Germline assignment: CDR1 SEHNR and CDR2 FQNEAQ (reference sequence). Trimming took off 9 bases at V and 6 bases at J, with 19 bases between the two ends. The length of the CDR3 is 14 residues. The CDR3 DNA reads TGTGCCAGAGGAGGAGGGGCGGAAGAGGATACGCAGTATTTT. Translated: CARGGGAEEDTQYF.

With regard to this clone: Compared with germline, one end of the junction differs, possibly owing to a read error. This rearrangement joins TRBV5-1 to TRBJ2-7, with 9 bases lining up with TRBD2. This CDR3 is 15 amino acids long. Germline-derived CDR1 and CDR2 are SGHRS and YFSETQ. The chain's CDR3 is CASSLASFVSGRPQF. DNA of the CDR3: TGCGCCAGCAGCTTGGCTTCTTTCGTGAGCGGGAGGCCTCAATTC.

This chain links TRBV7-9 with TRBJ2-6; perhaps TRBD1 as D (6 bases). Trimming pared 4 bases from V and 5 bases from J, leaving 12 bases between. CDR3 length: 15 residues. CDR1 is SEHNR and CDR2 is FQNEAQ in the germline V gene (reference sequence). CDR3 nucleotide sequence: TGTGCCAGCAGCTACAGGGACCCCTGGGCCAACGTCCTGACTTTC. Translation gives CASSYRDPWANVLTF. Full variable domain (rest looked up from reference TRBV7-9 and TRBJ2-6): DTGVSQNPRHKITKRGQNVTFRCDPISEHNRLYWYRQTLGQGPEFLTYFQNEAQLEKSRLLSDRFSAERPKGSFSTLEIQRTEQGDSAMYLCASSYRDPWANVLTFGAGSRLTVL.

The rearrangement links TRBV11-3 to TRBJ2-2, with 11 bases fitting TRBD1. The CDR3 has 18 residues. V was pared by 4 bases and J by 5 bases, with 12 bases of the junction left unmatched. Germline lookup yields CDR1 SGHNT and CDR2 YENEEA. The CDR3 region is CASSSTRPGQGVTGELFF. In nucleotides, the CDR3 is TGTGCCAGCAGCTCGACACGTCCGGGACAGGGGGTTACCGGGGAGCTGTTTTTT.